The clone carrying this T cell receptor beta chain has more than one count but fewer than ten. The data stem from a study of T cells in Graves' hyperthyroidism and ophthalmopathy. Regions amplified from RNA transcripts were the TCR beta CDR3 regions. A set of HTBI primers served as the primers for a first-round RT-PCR of the TCR CDR3. In TCRdb, the multiplex PCR reads were re-called with MiXCR into one record per CDR3 protein. The sample yields about 500,000 distinct CDR3 sequences, about 16% seen once. The receptor was isolated from a woman in her twenties or thirties with Graves' ophthalmopathy. Sample: blood.

The DNA for the CDR3 is TGTGCCAGCAGCGCATCACCCGGGGTAGCAGGAAACACCATATATTTT. The encoded protein is CASSASPGVAGNTIYF. The V gene is TRBV9, the J gene TRBJ1-3; D is ambiguous. This CDR3 region has 16 residues. The germline CDR1 and CDR2 sequences are SGDLS and YYNGEE. The V end was cut by 3 bases, the J end by 4 bases, with 17 bases between. The whole variable domain, remainder taken from reference TRBV9 and TRBJ1-3, is DSGVTQTPKHLITATGQRVTLRCSPRSGDLSVYWYQQSLDQGLQFLIQYYNGEERAKGNILERFSAQQFPDLHSELNLSSLELGDSALYFCASSASPGVAGNTIYFGEGSWLTVV.